These 30 T cell receptor beta chains were sequenced from one sample in a study of T cells after yellow fever vaccination. TCRdb called the 5' RACE reads again in MiXCR, with one record for every CDR3 protein. This table holds about 360,000 distinct CDR3 sequences, 6.2% found once. This sample comprised PBMCs, obtained 5 days after the yellow fever booster vaccination. The origin of the receptors is a man aged 25 to 40 who received the YFV17D yellow fever vaccine.

The chain uses TRBV7-2 and TRBJ2-2, with a tentative D call TRBD1 (5 bases). The germline CDR1 and CDR2 sequences are SGHTA and FQGNSA. This CDR3 region has 15 residues. Trimming pared 1 base from V and 4 bases from J, leaving 10 bases between. Here the CDR3 reads CASSLVVQGTGELFF. The CDR3 DNA is TGTGCCAGCAGCTTAGTGGTCCAGGGCACCGGGGAGCTGTTTTTT.

This clonotype has ten or more counts. V is TRBV29-1 and J is TRBJ2-1; D ambiguous. Germline V gene lookup returns CDR1 SQVTM and CDR2 ANQGSEA. The CDR3 sequence is 15 residues long. Trimming removed 1 base from V and 12 bases from J, with 22 bases in between. In DNA form, the CDR3 reads TGCAGCGTTGAAGTAGGGCCCCCCGGGCCTGTGGGGCAGTTCTTC. This gives the protein CSVEVGPPGPVGQFF.

There are many counts of this clonotype. The chain links TRBV9 to TRBJ2-2, with 8 bases fitting TRBD2. Unmatched junction bases numbered 4, after V lost 3 bases and J lost 6 bases. The CDR3 runs to 14 residues. Germline values: CDR1 SGDLS, CDR2 YYNGEE. The CDR3 is CASSAGGDAGELFF. CDR3 nucleotides: TGTGCCAGCAGCGCGGGAGGGGATGCCGGGGAGCTGTTTTTT.

V gene TRBV20-1 combines with J gene TRBJ2-5; 8 bases are shared with TRBD2. V was pared by 7 bases and J by 2 bases, with 12 bases of the junction left unmatched. The germline CDR1 and CDR2 sequences are DFQATT and SNEGSKA (reference sequence). The CDR3 covers 15 residues. CDR3: CSVIGTSGKQETQYF. The CDR3 region has the DNA TGCAGTGTTATAGGCACTAGCGGAAAACAAGAGACCCAGTACTTC.

This clonotype was observed a few times. The genes are TRBV12-3 or TRBV12-4 and TRBJ2-7, with D possibly matching TRBD2 (5 bases). The CDR3 extends over 13 amino acids. V lost 10 bases, J lost 3 bases, and 16 bases lay in between. The CDR3 is CATGLGVSYEQYF. CDR3 DNA sequence: TGTGCCACCGGACTCGGGGTTAGCTACGAGCAGTACTTC.

This clonotype was detected only a few times. The chain combines TRBV5-4 with TRBJ2-5; D possibly corresponds to TRBD1 (5 bases). Germline V gene data show CDR1 as SGHNT and CDR2 as YYREEE (reference sequence). Trimming removed 5 bases at V and 3 bases at J, with 11 bases between. This CDR3 spans 13 amino acids. DNA for the CDR3: TGTGCCAGCAGGGGCGGCAGGGAAGAGACCCAGTACTTC. The encoded protein is CASRGGREETQYF.

Written as DNA, the CDR3 is TGTGCCAGCAGCTTAGTAGGAGCGATGGAGCAGTTCTTC. This gives the protein CASSLVGAMEQFF. The chain employs TRBV11-2 and TRBJ2-1; D ambiguous. The CDR3 sequence is 13 residues long. Looked up from germline, CDR1 is SGHAT and CDR2 is FQNNGV. Deletions cut 1 base from V and 10 bases from J, with 11 bases between.

This clonotype was detected a few times. This chain connects TRBV12-3 or TRBV12-4 to TRBJ2-2; D is uncertain. CDR3 length: 12 residues. V was pared by 3 bases and J by 6 bases, with 5 bases between. CDR3 residues: CASSFAAGELFF. The CDR3, as DNA: TGTGCCAGCAGTTTCGCGGCCGGGGAGCTGTTTTTT.

Many counts were recorded for this clonotype. The chain recombines TRBV9 with TRBJ2-7; 7 bases map to TRBD1. The length of the CDR3 is 14 residues. V lost 2 bases and J lost 2; bases outside the gene matches: 4. Germline CDR1 and CDR2: SGDLS and YYNGEE. CDR3 bases: TGTGCCAGCAGCGTCCGGGACAGACCCTACGAGCAGTACTTC. Protein product: CASSVRDRPYEQYF.

The genes are TRBV7-2 and TRBJ2-5; D not resolved. Germline V lookup: CDR1 SGHTA, CDR2 FQGNSA. Trimming cost V 2 bases and J 0 bases, with 13 bases left between them. The CDR3 runs 16 residues. As DNA, the CDR3 is TGTGCCAGCAGCTTATCCCCGCCGACGTACCAAGAGACCCAGTACTTC. Protein sequence: CASSLSPPTYQETQYF.

This clonotype was seen many times. The V call is TRBV6-5, the J call TRBJ2-5; 11 nucleotides line up with TRBD2. V gave up 2 bases and J gave up 5 bases; unmatched junction bases: 4. Germline V gives CDR1 MNHEY, CDR2 SVGAGI. The CDR3 runs to 15 residues. CDR3 sequence reads: CASSYRPSGRETQYF. The CDR3 coding sequence is TGTGCCAGCAGTTACAGGCCTAGCGGGAGGGAGACCCAGTACTTC.

This clonotype was observed many times. The chain recombines TRBV12-3 or TRBV12-4 with TRBJ2-3; 11 bases are a match to TRBD1. The ends lost 1 base at V and 0 bases at J; junction bases unmatched: 3. The CDR3 is 17 residues long. The CDR3 DNA reads TGTGCCAGCAGTTTAGGGACAGGGGGCAGGAGCACAGATACGCAGTATTTT. Translated, it gives CASSLGTGGRSTDTQYF.

This clonotype was seen only a few times. This rearrangement joins TRBV4-2 to TRBJ2-3, with TRBD2 matching over 14 bases. The V gene's germline CDR1 is LGHNA and CDR2 YNFKEQ. The CDR3 has 19 amino acids. Losses at the gene ends were 4 bases for V and 1 base for J; bases not matched to a gene: 10. This CDR3 is CASSRIGTSGSGGTDTQYF. In DNA form, the CDR3 reads TGTGCCAGCAGCCGAATTGGGACTAGCGGGAGTGGGGGCACAGATACGCAGTATTTT.

This clonotype was counted ten times or more. This chain joins TRBV29-1 and TRBJ2-7; D possibly uses TRBD1 or TRBD2 (5 bases each). The germline V and J ends were trimmed by 3 bases and 7 bases, with 13 bases remaining between them. The germline CDR1 and CDR2 sequences are SQVTM and ANQGSEA. The CDR3 has 12 amino acids. Here the CDR3 DNA reads TGCAGCGTTGATAACGGGGCTGGGGAGCAGTACTTC. Encoded protein: CSVDNGAGEQYF.

The chain links TRBV29-1 to TRBJ1-4; possible D gene TRBD1, 6 bases. The germline CDR1 and CDR2 sequences are SQVTM and ANQGSEA. The CDR3 runs 13 residues. Trimming removed 6 bases at V and 7 bases at J, with 15 bases between. The CDR3 loop is CSVNRDSGEKLFF. CDR3 sequence (DNA): TGCAGCGTCAACAGGGATTCCGGTGAAAAACTGTTTTTT. Drawing the rest from reference TRBV29-1 and TRBJ1-4, the complete variable domain is SAVISQKPSRDICQRGTSLTIQCQVDSQVTMMFWYRQQPGQSLTLIATANQGSEATYESGFVIDKFPISRPNLTFSTLTVSNMSPEDSSIYLCSVNRDSGEKLFFGSGTQLSVL.

This clonotype was detected ten times or more. The chain recombines TRBV12-3 or TRBV12-4 with TRBJ2-7, with 13 bases matching TRBD2. The CDR3 extends over 15 amino acids. V shed 3 bases, J shed 9 bases, and the junction held 8 bases outside the gene matches. This CDR3 is CASSFGTSGNLGQYF. The CDR3 region has the DNA TGTGCCAGCAGTTTCGGGACTAGCGGGAACCTGGGGCAGTACTTC.

This clonotype was seen a few times. This sequence joins TRBV28 and TRBJ1-1; D remains unclear. The CDR3 totals 13 residues. Trimming removed 7 bases from V and 3 bases from J, with 12 bases in between. Germline CDR1 reads MDHEN; CDR2 reads SYDVKM. The CDR3 loop reads CASTLDGYTEAFF. The CDR3 DNA sequence: TGTGCCAGCACTTTGGACGGTTACACTGAAGCTTTCTTT.

This clonotype was detected a few times. An end of the junction differs from the germline gene, which may be a read error. This rearrangement joins TRBV5-4 to TRBJ1-1; D gene unclear. This CDR3 contains 14 residues. Germline V gives CDR1 SGHNT, CDR2 YYREEE (reference sequence). The CDR3 protein is CASSLAGINIEAFF. The CDR3 bases are TGTGCCAGCAGCTTGGCCGGCATCAACATTGAAGCTTTCTTT.

This clonotype was detected a few times. One end of the junction does not line up with germline, which may come from a read error. This chain links TRBV7-7 with TRBJ2-3; D may be TRBD2 (6 bases). CDR3 length equals 14 residues. Germline values: CDR1 SSHAT, CDR2 FNYEAQ (reference sequence). CDR3 loop: CASSRDSRGDTQYF. Here the CDR3 DNA reads TGTGCTAGCAGCCGGGATTCGCGGGGAGATACGCAGTATTTT.

The chain uses TRBV10-2 and TRBJ2-1, with 10 bases matching TRBD2. Germline V gene data show CDR1 as WSHSY and CDR2 as SAAADI. CDR3 length: 15 amino acids. After removal of 1 base from V and 7 bases from J, the junction contained 4 bases not matched to a gene. The CDR3 nucleotides read TGCGCCAGCAGTGAGTTCATAGCGGGAGGTAATGAGCAGTTCTTC. Protein product: CASSEFIAGGNEQFF.

This clonotype was seen ten or more times. The rearrangement links TRBV29-1 to TRBJ2-1; D is ambiguous. The CDR3 consists of 11 residues. The germline CDR1 and CDR2 sequences are SQVTM and ANQGSEA. V was shortened by 7 bases and J by 2 bases, with 6 bases between the two germline ends. The DNA of the CDR3 is TGCAGCGGTTTTGCCTACAATGAGCAGTTCTTC. Protein: CSGFAYNEQFF.

A few counts support this clonotype. V and J are TRBV19 and TRBJ2-1; the D call may be TRBD1 or TRBD2 (6 bases each). The CDR3 contains 16 residues. Germline V lookup: CDR1 LNHDA, CDR2 SQIVND (reference sequence). Trimming stripped 4 bases from V and 3 bases from J, with 16 bases between. CDR3 bases: TGTGCCAGTAGTAACGGAGGGGGGTACGACTACAATGAGCAGTTCTTC. It yields the protein CASSNGGGYDYNEQFF. Full variable domain (outside the CDR3, taken from reference TRBV19 and TRBJ2-1): DGGITQSPKYLFRKEGQNVTLSCEQNLNHDAMYWYRQDPGQGLRLIYYSQIVNDFQKGDIAEGYSVSREKKESFPLTVTSAQKNPTAFYLCASSNGGGYDYNEQFFGPGTRLTVL.

This clonotype was observed a few times. The rearrangement links TRBV7-9 to TRBJ2-1; D might be TRBD2 (6 bases). The CDR3 spans 14 residues. The V gene lost 10 bases and the J gene lost 5 bases, with 18 bases spanning the gap. Per germline, CDR1 SEHNR and CDR2 FQNEAQ (reference sequence). The CDR3 protein is CAIFGSGWDNEQFF. CDR3 DNA: TGTGCCATCTTCGGTAGCGGATGGGACAATGAGCAGTTCTTC.

This clonotype was detected ten times or more. The chain joins TRBV6-2 or TRBV6-3 to TRBJ2-1, with TRBD2 matching 7 bases. J gave up 4 bases and V 2 bases, and 23 bases lay outside the gene matches. CDR1 and CDR2 from the germline V gene are MNHEY and SVGEGT. The CDR3 loop spans 21 amino acids. The CDR3 sequence is CASSYRYFEDQAGLGYNEQFF. In DNA form, the CDR3 reads TGTGCCAGCAGTTACCGGTATTTCGAGGACCAAGCGGGATTAGGATACAATGAGCAGTTCTTC.

This clonotype was counted between two and nine times. The V gene is TRBV7-2, the J gene TRBJ2-5; 8 nucleotides agree with TRBD1. V gave up 3 bases and J gave up 7 bases; unmatched junction bases: 4. Per germline, CDR1 SGHTA and CDR2 FQGNSA. The CDR3 runs 13 residues. CDR3 sequence reads: CASSFGQGGTQYF. CDR3 nucleotide sequence: TGTGCCAGCAGCTTTGGACAGGGTGGGACCCAGTACTTC.

In its sample, this clonotype was seen many times. The V and J genes are TRBV7-8 and TRBJ2-3, with D unresolved. Per the germline V gene, CDR1 is SGHVS and CDR2 is FQNEAQ. The CDR3 is made up of 12 amino acids. Trimming cost V 2 bases and J 4 bases, with 4 bases left between them. The CDR3 bases are TGTGCCAGCAGCTTAACCGCAGATACGCAGTATTTT. Protein product: CASSLTADTQYF.

The J gene is TRBJ2-4, the V gene TRBV29-1, with 14 bases fitting TRBD2. Germline assignment: CDR1 SQVTM and CDR2 ANQGSEA. The J segment lost 2 bases and the V segment lost 4 bases, leaving 4 bases of the junction unmatched. CDR3 length: 16 amino acids. The CDR3 DNA is TGCAGCGTTGGTGGACTAGCGGGAGGAACCAAAAACATTCAGTACTTC. Translated: CSVGGLAGGTKNIQYF.

The chain combines TRBV7-9 with TRBJ2-1; D may be TRBD2 (5 bases). Trimming removed 5 bases from V and 4 bases from J, with 15 bases in between. Germline V gene sequence: CDR1 SEHNR, CDR2 FQNEAQ (reference sequence). There are 15 residues in the CDR3. The CDR3 region is CASSSRLRSYNEQFF. The CDR3 nucleotides are TGTGCCAGCAGCAGCCGACTACGGTCTTACAATGAGCAGTTCTTC.

At least ten counts were recorded for this clonotype. This sequence joins TRBV18 and TRBJ2-5, with D uncertain. CDR3 length equals 14 residues. With 2 bases removed from V and 3 bases from J, the gap between germline ends came to 10 bases. Germline lookup yields CDR1 KGHSH and CDR2 LQKENI. The CDR3 loop is CASSPWKGKETQYF. As DNA, the CDR3 is TGTGCCAGCTCACCATGGAAAGGAAAAGAGACCCAGTACTTC. The full variable domain, with the rest looked up from reference TRBV18 and TRBJ2-5, is NAGVMQNPRHLVRRRGQEARLRCSPMKGHSHVYWYRQLPEEGLKFMVYLQKENIIDESGMPKERFSAEFPKEGPSILRIQQVVRGDSAAYFCASSPWKGKETQYFGPGTRLLVL.

This clonotype was detected many times. The chain uses TRBV6-5 and TRBJ1-3; 10 nucleotides align to TRBD1. V shed 6 bases and J 3 bases; nucleotides not matched to a gene: 11. The CDR3 contains 17 residues. Germline V lookup: CDR1 MNHEY, CDR2 SVGAGI. The CDR3 is CASRMGQGSLLGNTIYF. CDR3 in DNA: TGTGCCAGCAGGATGGGACAGGGGTCTCTCCTTGGAAACACCATATATTTT.